Shown below are 27 T cell receptor beta chains from a single sample sequenced in a study of Graves' ophthalmopathy and Graves' hyperthyroidism (dated by TCRdb to 2016 to 2019). Reads for this sample came from an Illumina HiSeq 2000. For repertoire sequencing, TCR beta CDR3 regions were amplified from RNA transcripts. The first round was an RT-PCR using HTBI primers with the Qiagen OneStep RT-PCR kit, and this first round was followed by a second-round multiplex PCR, then size selection and purification. TCRdb reworked the public reads: Q25 trimming with fastp, MiXCR clone assembly, productive beta chains retained. Each entry is one CDR3 protein sequence, shown with its most common DNA and genes. The sample includes about 700,000 distinct CDR3 sequences, with 35% to 50% observed a single time. The leading ten clones occupy more than 2.5% of the sample. The sequencing input was peripheral blood. These receptors were obtained from an adult man with Graves' ophthalmopathy.

The chain combines TRBV7-3 with TRBJ2-2; D gene uncertain. Germline loops: CDR1 SGHTA, CDR2 FQGTGA. The CDR3 is made up of 14 amino acids. The V end lost 2 bases, the J end lost 4 bases, and 8 bases lay between the germline ends. DNA for the CDR3: TGTGCCAGCAGCTTAGTGATGTTCACCGGGGAGCTGTTTTTT. Its protein product is CASSLVMFTGELFF.

The gene calls are TRBV4-2 and TRBJ2-1; possibly TRBD2 for D (5 bases). Germline CDR1 and CDR2: LGHNA and YNFKEQ. The CDR3 loop spans 13 amino acids. V was cut by 0 bases and J by 13 bases, with 13 bases left in between. The CDR3 DNA follows: TGTGCCAGCAGCCAAGAACTAGATGAGATACAGTTCTTC. This translates into CASSQELDEIQFF.

This clonotype was detected ten times or more. The J gene is TRBJ1-2, the V gene TRBV7-2; the match to TRBD1 covers 11 bases. The CDR3 extends over 16 amino acids. V gave up 4 bases and J gave up 4 bases; unmatched junction bases: 8. The germline gives CDR1 SGHTA, CDR2 FQGNSA. CDR3 DNA sequence: TGTGCCAGCAGCTCTCTCCGGGACAGGGGGGGCTATGGCTACACCTTC. Translating it yields CASSSLRDRGGYGYTF.

There are a few counts of this clonotype. The chain couples TRBV9 to TRBJ2-5; 7 positions match TRBD2. J lost 5 bases, V lost 1 base, and 5 bases had no gene match. CDR1 and CDR2 (germline): SGDLS, YYNGEE. This CDR3 contains 14 residues. CDR3 sequence: CASSVSSGGETQYF. CDR3 nucleotides: TGTGCCAGCAGCGTATCTAGCGGAGGTGAGACCCAGTACTTC.

This rearrangement joins TRBV10-3 to TRBJ2-2; D remains unclear. CDR1 and CDR2 from the germline V gene are ENHRY and SYGVKD. The CDR3 runs to 13 residues. Trimming left V 11 bases short and J 1 base short, with 11 bases between. This chain's CDR3 is CAGSYQNTGELFF. CDR3 sequence (DNA): TGTGCCGGCAGTTATCAGAACACCGGGGAGCTGTTTTTT.

As concerns this clonotype: This sequence may be a read error, since a much larger clone differs from it by one base. The V gene is TRBV19, the J gene TRBJ1-5, with unresolved D. The germline V gene encodes CDR1 LNHDA and CDR2 SQIVND (reference sequence). The CDR3 is 13 residues long. V was pared by 5 bases and J by 5 bases, with 10 bases between. CDR3 sequence reads: CASSGQTDQPQHF. CDR3 nucleotide sequence: TGTGCCAGTAGTGGGCAGACCGATCAGCCCCAGCATTTT.

This clonotype appeared many times. The CDR3: CASSQMGGTEAFF. In DNA form, the CDR3 reads TGTGCCAGCAGCCAAATGGGGGGCACTGAAGCTTTCTTT. The V gene is TRBV14, the J gene TRBJ1-1, with D maybe TRBD1 (5 bases). V lost 2 bases to trimming and J lost 4 bases, with 8 bases between them. This CDR3 is built from 13 residues. CDR1 and CDR2 (germline): SGHDN, FVKESK.

The chain recombines TRBV18 with TRBJ2-5; 8 bases line up with TRBD1. Germline V gene sequence: CDR1 KGHSH, CDR2 LQKENI. V gave up 6 bases and J gave up 6 bases; unmatched junction bases: 15. CDR3 length: 16 residues. The CDR3 loop reads CASSEGRTGLTKTQYF. The CDR3 nucleotides are TGTGCCAGCTCGGAGGGGAGGACAGGGCTTACCAAGACCCAGTACTTC.

In this sample, this clonotype turned up a few times. The rearrangement links TRBV20-1 to TRBJ1-4; 7 nucleotides agree with TRBD1. The CDR3 contains 14 residues. Germline V lookup: CDR1 DFQATT, CDR2 SNEGSKA (reference sequence). J was trimmed by 3 bases and V by 5 bases; bases with no gene match: 6. CDR3 in DNA: TGCAGTGCTTCCGAGGGGGCGGCTAATGAAAAACTGTTTTTT. This encodes CSASEGAANEKLFF.

This rearrangement joins TRBV25-1 to TRBJ2-5, with D possibly being TRBD1 (6 bases). The CDR3 has 15 residues. V was trimmed by 1 base and J by 5 bases, leaving 14 bases between them. CDR1 and CDR2 from the germline V gene are MGHDK and SYGVNS. In DNA, the CDR3 is TGTGCCAGCAGTGAATTTGCAGGGGTCGGGGAGACCCAGTACTTC. It translates to CASSEFAGVGETQYF.

Points on this clonotype: A read error is possible here, since a much larger clone lies one base away. No conserved phenylalanine or tryptophan is present at the end of the CDR3, so a read error is the likely explanation. The V and J genes are TRBV2 and TRBJ2-7, with 8 bases aligning to TRBD2. The V segment lost 0 bases and the J segment 6 bases; nucleotides outside the gene matches: 10. CDR1 is SNHLY, CDR2 FYNNEI, per germline. This CDR3 contains 16 residues. CDR3 nucleotides: TGTGCCAGCAGTGAAGCGCGAGTCGGGAGGGCCGGCGAGCAGTACCTC. This gives the protein CASSEARVGRAGEQYL.

The chain uses TRBV4-2 and TRBJ2-5; D ambiguous. The CDR3 has 15 amino acids. Per the germline V gene, CDR1 is LGHNA and CDR2 is YNFKEQ. Trimming took off 4 bases at V and 2 bases at J, with 14 bases between the two ends. CDR3 bases: TGTGCCAGCAGCCTCGGGCCTACGGAGCAAGAGACCCAGTACTTC. Translating gives CASSLGPTEQETQYF.

This clonotype has just a few counts. The rearrangement uses TRBV2 and TRBJ1-5, with 8 bases matching TRBD1. CDR1 SNHLY and CDR2 FYNNEI come from the germline V gene. This CDR3 has 15 residues. V trimming: 6 bases; J trimming: 0 bases; junction bases outside the gene matches: 4. In nucleotides, the CDR3 is TGTGCCAGCAGGCGACAGGGGTTTAGCAATCAGCCCCAGCATTTT. Translated, it gives CASRRQGFSNQPQHF.

Many counts were recorded for this clonotype. The rearrangement joins TRBV7-2 to TRBJ2-7; D is unresolved. Trimming pared 3 bases from V and 2 bases from J, leaving 11 bases between. The V gene's germline CDR1 is SGHTA and CDR2 FQGNSA. The CDR3 runs to 14 residues. The CDR3 sequence: CASSFTYGTYEQYF. CDR3 sequence (DNA): TGTGCCAGCAGCTTTACCTATGGAACCTACGAGCAGTACTTC.

The genes are TRBV12-3 or TRBV12-4 and TRBJ1-3; the D is unclear. The CDR3 length is 18 residues. V lost 7 bases, J lost 4 bases, and 26 bases lay in between. The DNA for the CDR3 is TGTGCCAGCACCCCCGGAGGATTCCAACACCGAACGGGAAACACCATATATTTT. Protein sequence: CASTPGGFQHRTGNTIYF.

The rearrangement joins TRBV7-8 to TRBJ2-7, with 7 bases fitting TRBD2. The CDR3 spans 13 residues. The J segment lost 7 bases and the V segment lost 11 bases, leaving 14 bases of the junction unmatched. The V gene's germline CDR1 is SGHVS and CDR2 FQNEAQ. The CDR3: CAWSVWGGEEQYF. In nucleotides, the CDR3 is TGTGCCTGGAGTGTATGGGGGGGAGAGGAGCAGTACTTC.

Details on this clonotype: A single base separates this from a much larger clone, so it may be a read error. V is TRBV11-3 and J is TRBJ1-4; 7 bases are a match to TRBD1. V shed 8 bases, J shed 7 bases, and the junction held 13 bases outside the gene matches. The germline gives CDR1 SGHNT, CDR2 YENEEA. CDR3 length: 15 amino acids. The DNA of the CDR3 is TGTGCCAGCGGCCCGCACCGGGACAGCTTTGAAAAACTGTTTTTT. Amino acid sequence: CASGPHRDSFEKLFF. Full variable domain (missing parts from reference TRBV11-3 and TRBJ1-4): EAGVVQSPRYKIIEKKQPVAFWCNPISGHNTLYWYLQNLGQGPELLIRYENEEAVDDSQLPKDRFSAERLKGVDSTLKIQPAELGDSAVYLCASGPHRDSFEKLFFGSGTQLSVL.

This clonotype was seen ten or more times. CDR3 in amino acids: CASSQERNRVYEQYF. The CDR3 region has the DNA TGTGCCAGCAGCCAAGAACGGAACAGGGTCTACGAGCAGTACTTC. V is TRBV4-2 and J is TRBJ2-7; possible D gene TRBD1, 6 bases. Trimming cost V 0 bases and J 3 bases, with 12 bases left between them. Germline CDR1 and CDR2: LGHNA and YNFKEQ. CDR3 length equals 15 residues.

The chain links TRBV15 to TRBJ1-4; D not certain. Germline V CDR1 and CDR2: LNHNV, YYDKDF (reference sequence). The CDR3 is 10 amino acids. Trimming took off 5 bases at V and 10 bases at J, with 5 bases between the two ends. This chain's CDR3 is CATSGRKLFF. The CDR3 region has the DNA TGTGCCACCAGCGGAAGAAAACTGTTTTTT.

This clonotype appeared many times. V is TRBV7-9 and J is TRBJ1-1; a weak D match, TRBD1 (6 bases). The V gene's germline CDR1 is SEHNR and CDR2 FQNEAQ (reference sequence). The CDR3 runs to 13 residues. Trimming shortened V by 8 bases and J by 0 bases, and 10 bases separated the two germline ends. In nucleotides, the CDR3 is TGTGCCAGCGACAGGCTTATGAACACTGAAGCTTTCTTT. Translation: CASDRLMNTEAFF. The full variable domain, completed using reference TRBV7-9 and TRBJ1-1, is DTGVSQNPRHKITKRGQNVTFRCDPISEHNRLYWYRQTLGQGPEFLTYFQNEAQLEKSRLLSDRFSAERPKGSFSTLEIQRTEQGDSAMYLCASDRLMNTEAFFGQGTRLTVV.

This clonotype was counted only a few times. This chain connects TRBV30 to TRBJ2-5; D perhaps matches TRBD2 (6 bases). CDR1 is GTSNPN, CDR2 SVGIG, per germline (reference sequence). The CDR3 is 13 amino acids. The germline V and J ends were trimmed by 0 bases and 6 bases, with 11 bases remaining between them. CDR3 amino acids: CAWSVGGAKTQYF. CDR3 nucleotides: TGTGCCTGGAGTGTCGGAGGGGCCAAGACCCAGTACTTC.

In its sample, this clonotype was seen once. The chain carries TRBV29-1 and TRBJ2-5, with TRBD1 identical over 8 bases. The junction had 9 bases not matched to a gene; V was cut back by 8 bases and J by 1 base. CDR1 is SQVTM, CDR2 ANQGSEA, per germline. The CDR3 spans 14 residues. The CDR3 here is CSSTGVGVQETQYF. CDR3 sequence (DNA): TGCAGCTCGACAGGGGTTGGGGTCCAAGAGACCCAGTACTTC.

Concerning this clonotype: Mismatch with germline at one junction end may stem from a read error. The chain uses TRBV10-3 and TRBJ2-7; tentative D call: TRBD1 (6 bases). The CDR3 runs to 12 residues. Germline CDR1 and CDR2: ENHRY and SYGVKD. The CDR3 DNA reads TGTGCCAGCAGTCGTGACAGGATCGAGCAGTACTTC. This translates into CASSRDRIEQYF.

Points on this clonotype: The CDR3 does not end in the conserved phenylalanine or tryptophan, so this is likely a read error. It is unclear where the CDR3 begins or ends on the DNA, so no DNA is shown, and the CDR3 is as TCRdb lists it. The CDR3 reads CSVEPGGR. The rearrangement uses TRBV29-1 and TRBJ2-7; whether TRBD1, the table's D call, matches the DNA was not checked. From germline, CDR1 is SQVTM and CDR2 ANQGSEA. The CDR3 is 8 amino acids in total, end residues counted.

This clonotype has a handful of counts. The chain employs TRBV12-3 or TRBV12-4 and TRBJ1-5; maybe TRBD1 (5 bases). V gave up 6 bases and J gave up 7 bases, with 16 bases separating them. The CDR3 consists of 14 residues. DNA of the CDR3: TGTGCCAGCAGCCACCGGGGGGGGAGGCAGCCCCAGCATTTT. This sequence encodes CASSHRGGRQPQHF.

This chain's CDR3 is CASSHGGFAGSSYEQYF. CDR3 DNA: TGCGCCAGCAGCCACGGCGGCTTTGCGGGGAGCTCCTACGAGCAGTACTTC. The chain couples TRBV4-1 to TRBJ2-7, with TRBD2 as a possible D gene (6 bases). The CDR3 has 17 amino acids. The ends were cut back, 3 bases at V and 0 bases at J, with 18 bases in the middle. CDR1 and CDR2 (germline): MGHRA, YSYEKL.

This clonotype is a singleton in its sample. Relative to the germline gene, one junction end is altered; a read error may explain this. The chain has TRBV5-4 and TRBJ1-1; 10 nucleotides match TRBD1. The CDR3 has 16 amino acids. Looked up from germline, CDR1 is SGHNT and CDR2 is YYREEE (reference sequence). The CDR3 region is CASSQGTGTGAGEASF. The CDR3 nucleotides read TGCGCCAGCAGCCAAGGAACCGGGACAGGGGCAGGGGAAGCTTCCTTT.